This passage covers 10 T cell receptor beta chains from one sample sequenced in a study of OX40 agonist ivuxolimab in advanced cancers. The library was made by the immunoSEQ multiplex PCR assay. TCRdb took this table from immuneACCESS and kept in-frame rearrangements with V and J called. Such tables lack part of the clones; where checked against another copy, unresolved V genes explain under half of the gap, and the rest is unexplained. For this sample there are around 80,000 clones; around 87% appear just once. The ten biggest clones cover under 3% of the sample. Specimen: CD4+ or CD8+ T cells sorted from blood, collected in a trial of the OX40 agonist ivuxolimab. The receptors shown here come from an adult with an advanced solid tumor such as melanoma, head and neck, liver or kidney cancer.

In nucleotides, the CDR3 is TGTGCCAGCAGCTTGGCACGGACGATAACGGTTTCCGAGCAGTACGTC. Translating gives CASSLARTITVSEQYV. V is TRBV5-8 and J is TRBJ2-7; D unclear. The CDR3 is 16 residues long. In germline, CDR1 is SGHTS, CDR2 YDEGEE. Deletions cut 0 bases from V and 6 bases from J, with 19 bases between.

Here the CDR3 DNA reads TGTGCCACACGGTCGGGGCTCTCTGGGGCCAACGTCCTGACTTTC. Translating gives CATRSGLSGANVLTF. This chain links TRBV15 with TRBJ2-6, with D possibly called TRBD1 or TRBD2 (5 bases each). The CDR3 sequence is 15 residues long. V was cut by 9 bases and J by 0 bases, with 12 bases left in between. The germline gives CDR1 LNHNV, CDR2 YYDKDF (reference sequence).

This chain joins TRBV28 and TRBJ2-3; D might be TRBD1 (6 bases). Germline V gene lookup returns CDR1 MDHEN and CDR2 SYDVKM. The CDR3 is made up of 15 amino acids. Trimming left V 4 bases short and J 2 bases short, with 13 bases between. The CDR3 nucleotides are TGTGCCAGCAGTTCGGCTGGACAGACCACAGATACGCAGTATTTT. Encoded protein: CASSSAGQTTDTQYF.

J is TRBJ2-1 and V is TRBV11-2; D is ambiguous. Trimming left V 1 base short and J 4 bases short, with 11 bases between. This CDR3 region has 15 residues. Germline lookup yields CDR1 SGHAT and CDR2 FQNNGV. The CDR3 is CASSLGPGAYNEQFF. In DNA, the CDR3 is TGTGCCAGCAGCTTAGGCCCGGGCGCATACAATGAGCAGTTCTTC.

V is TRBV6-6 and J is TRBJ1-1; D is ambiguous. This CDR3 contains 15 residues. Deletions cut 5 bases from V and 1 base from J, with 14 bases between. Germline V gene lookup returns CDR1 MNHNY and CDR2 SVGAGI (reference sequence). CDR3 sequence (DNA): TGTGCCAGCAGTACCCCCGGCTGGGGGAACACTGAAGCTTTCTTT. Translation gives CASSTPGWGNTEAFF.

This clone was observed a few times. The rearrangement links TRBV29-1 to TRBJ1-1; D is ambiguous. V was cut by 4 bases and J by 6 bases, with 24 bases left in between. Germline loops: CDR1 SQVTM, CDR2 ANQGSEA. This CDR3 contains 16 residues. Here the CDR3 DNA reads TGCAGCGTTGGAGGCAGAGAGGGATTTACTGGCGCTGAAGCTTTCTTT. Its protein is CSVGGREGFTGAEAFF.

This clone appeared once. The chain employs TRBV6-5 and TRBJ1-1; no definite D call. This CDR3 comprises 15 residues. Germline V gives CDR1 MNHEY, CDR2 SVGAGI. Trimming took off 6 bases at V and 6 bases at J, with 20 bases between the two ends. The chain's CDR3 is CASSSPRSGSSEAFF. CDR3 bases: TGTGCCAGCAGCTCTCCCAGGAGCGGGTCGTCTGAAGCTTTCTTT.

V and J are TRBV27 and TRBJ2-7; D gene unclear. V was trimmed by 0 bases and J by 6 bases, leaving 15 bases between them. From germline, CDR1 is MNHEY and CDR2 SMNVEV (reference sequence). The CDR3 runs 15 residues. The CDR3 reads CASSLSQANPSEQYF. The CDR3 DNA is TGTGCCAGCAGTTTATCGCAGGCAAACCCGTCCGAGCAGTACTTC.

This clone has just a few counts. V usage is TRBV19 and J usage is TRBJ1-2; 9 bases are a match to TRBD1. Germline values: CDR1 LNHDA, CDR2 SQIVND (reference sequence). The CDR3 is 13 amino acids. Losses at the gene ends were 7 bases for V and 7 bases for J; bases not matched to a gene: 7. CDR3 loop: CASNQGQGTGYTF. The CDR3 DNA reads TGTGCCAGTAACCAGGGACAGGGAACTGGCTACACCTTC. The variable domain in full, completed from reference TRBV19 and TRBJ1-2, reads DGGITQSPKYLFRKEGQNVTLSCEQNLNHDAMYWYRQDPGQGLRLIYYSQIVNDFQKGDIAEGYSVSREKKESFPLTVTSAQKNPTAFYLCASNQGQGTGYTFGSGTRLTVV.

The chain carries TRBV27 and TRBJ1-4, with 7 bases aligning to TRBD1. Losses at the gene ends were 8 bases for V and 5 bases for J; bases not matched to a gene: 11. The CDR3 is 15 residues long. Germline values: CDR1 MNHEY, CDR2 SMNVEV (reference sequence). The CDR3 DNA follows: TGTGCCAGCGGATCTCCGGGACAGCGGAATGAAAAACTGTTTTTT. This translates into CASGSPGQRNEKLFF.